The 13 T cell receptor beta chains below all came from one sample that was sequenced in a study of T cell responses to AZD1222 COVID-19 vaccine. Assay: immunoSEQ multiplex PCR; the TCRdb copy retains only in-frame clones and omits some. The data contain 100,000 to 120,000 clones, around nine tenths of them singletons. This specimen was peripheral blood, taken 28 days after the second AZD1222 dose. Receptor source: an adult who received the AZD1222 COVID-19 vaccine.

This chain connects TRBV29-1 to TRBJ1-6; 7 bases map to TRBD1. CDR3 length: 15 amino acids. V lost 6 bases, J lost 9 bases, and 14 bases stayed unmatched. Germline V gene data show CDR1 as SQVTM and CDR2 as ANQGSEA. The CDR3 reads CSVAEDRDSGSPLHF. The CDR3 coding sequence is TGCAGCGTGGCCGAAGACAGGGATTCGGGTTCACCCCTCCACTTT.

Concerning this clone itself: Different DNA sequences within this sample yield the same CDR3. CDR3 bases: TGCGCCAGCAGAATGACAGGGGGCGACTATGGCTACACCTTC. Protein product: CASRMTGGDYGYTF. This sequence joins TRBV23-1 and TRBJ1-2, with 10 bases aligning to TRBD1. TRBV23-1 falls under the ORF class, with uncertain function. V shed 6 bases and J 3 bases; nucleotides not matched to a gene: 4. The length of the CDR3 is 14 residues.

The chain joins TRBV18 to TRBJ2-1; D ambiguous. This CDR3 comprises 13 residues. The V gene's germline CDR1 is KGHSH and CDR2 LQKENI. Trimming removed 3 bases from V and 5 bases from J, with 8 bases in between. CDR3 nucleotides: TGTGCCAGCTCACCTCTAGGAAACAATGAGCAGTTCTTC. Protein sequence: CASSPLGNNEQFF.

The chain joins TRBV10-2 to TRBJ2-3; 12 bases match TRBD2. CDR3 length: 14 residues. V lost 8 bases and J lost 6; bases outside the gene matches: 6. Germline V gene lookup returns CDR1 WSHSY and CDR2 SAAADI. DNA of the CDR3: TGCGCCAGCTTGACTAGCGGGGGAATGGATACGCAGTATTTT. It translates to CASLTSGGMDTQYF.

The chain carries TRBV6-4 and TRBJ2-2, with 7 bases aligning to TRBD1. The germline V gene encodes CDR1 MRHNA and CDR2 SNTAGT. Unmatched junction bases numbered 6, after V lost 0 bases and J lost 2 bases. This CDR3 is 17 amino acids long. This chain's CDR3 is CASSDSNTGDNTGELFF. CDR3 sequence (DNA): TGTGCCAGCAGTGACTCGAATACAGGGGATAACACCGGGGAGCTGTTTTTT.

This chain joins TRBV5-4 and TRBJ2-5; tentatively, D is TRBD1 (7 bases). CDR3 length equals 14 residues. Germline V lookup: CDR1 SGHNT, CDR2 YYREEE (reference sequence). V was cut by 0 bases and J by 10 bases, with 16 bases left in between. The CDR3 DNA sequence: TGTGCCAGCAGCTTGGACTTTTCAGGGGGAGGCCAGTACTTC. Amino acid sequence: CASSLDFSGGGQYF. The full variable domain, with the rest looked up from reference TRBV5-4 and TRBJ2-5, is ETGVTQSPTHLIKTRGQQVTLRCSSQSGHNTVSWYQQALGQGPQFIFQYYREEENGRGNFPPRFSGLQFPNYSSELNVNALELDDSALYLCASSLDFSGGGQYFGPGTRLLVL.

The chain links TRBV24-1 to TRBJ2-3; 7 bases align to TRBD1. The germline V gene has CDR1 KGHDR and CDR2 SFDVKD. This CDR3 region has 15 residues. V shed 4 bases and J 0 bases; nucleotides not matched to a gene: 3. CDR3 loop: CATSDGTASTDTQYF. CDR3 in DNA: TGTGCCACCAGTGACGGGACAGCTAGCACAGATACGCAGTATTTT.

The chain is built from TRBV15 and TRBJ2-2; TRBD2 might be the D (6 bases). The germline V gene has CDR1 LNHNV and CDR2 YYDKDF (reference sequence). The CDR3 spans 14 residues. Trimming cost V 5 bases and J 6 bases, with 13 bases left between them. This CDR3 reads CATSGRRDAGELFF. The CDR3 DNA sequence: TGTGCCACCAGCGGTCGGAGGGACGCCGGGGAGCTGTTTTTT.

This chain connects TRBV2 to TRBJ1-1; D unclear. The CDR3 consists of 17 residues. Germline V gives CDR1 SNHLY, CDR2 FYNNEI. V was pared by 3 bases and J by 2 bases, with 19 bases between. The CDR3 nucleotides are TGTGCCAGCAGTGATATGGGCAGGACGAAGGGAAACACTGAAGCTTTCTTT. It specifies CASSDMGRTKGNTEAFF.

The rearrangement joins TRBV7-2 to TRBJ1-2; D remains ambiguous. Per the germline V gene, CDR1 is SGHTA and CDR2 is FQGNSA. Trimming removed 1 base at V and 2 bases at J, with 11 bases between. This CDR3 has 15 amino acids. The CDR3 DNA reads TGTGCCAGCAGCTTAGGACATACACTAAACTATGGCTACACCTTC. It is translated as CASSLGHTLNYGYTF.

The rearrangement joins TRBV5-1 to TRBJ1-2, with D hard to call. The CDR3 extends over 14 amino acids. The germline V gene encodes CDR1 SGHRS and CDR2 YFSETQ. V was clipped by 0 bases and J by 8 bases, with 14 bases between them. The CDR3 DNA reads as TGCGCCAGCAGCTTGGATGGGGATGGCCACGGCTACACCTTC. Protein product: CASSLDGDGHGYTF.

This clone was recorded once. Other DNA sequences from this sample encode an identical CDR3 as well. The rearrangement links TRBV7-9 to TRBJ1-2; D remains unclear. CDR1 is SEHNR, CDR2 FQNEAQ, per germline (reference sequence). This CDR3 has 12 residues. V shed 1 base and J shed 5 bases, with 5 bases lying between them. The CDR3 loop is CASSLDGYGYTF. Written as DNA, the CDR3 is TGTGCCAGCAGCTTAGACGGATATGGCTACACCTTC.

This sequence joins TRBV10-3 and TRBJ1-2; no reliable D call. Per the germline V gene, CDR1 is ENHRY and CDR2 is SYGVKD. This CDR3 comprises 15 residues. Trimming removed 11 bases at V and 6 bases at J, with 25 bases between. The chain's CDR3 is CAAHAPGSRGNGYTF. In DNA form, the CDR3 reads TGTGCCGCACATGCGCCCGGTAGTCGGGGAAATGGCTACACCTTC.